Each of the 29 T cell receptor beta chains below was sequenced from the same sample in a study of blood T cell repertoires in COVID-19. Some clones are missing from TCRdb's copy, which holds only in-frame ones; the method was immunoSEQ multiplex PCR. The sample shows about 80,000 clones, 85% of them seen only once. The specimen sequenced was peripheral blood. These receptors all come from a man of 80 years or more with active or convalescent COVID-19.

This chain links TRBV6-5 with TRBJ1-5; 8 nucleotides line up with TRBD1. The CDR3 loop spans 15 amino acids. CDR1 is MNHEY and CDR2 is SVGAGI in the germline V gene. J gave up 4 bases and V 7 bases, and 9 bases lay outside the gene matches. The CDR3 spells CASTPGTGTNQPQHF. DNA for the CDR3: TGTGCCAGCACCCCCGGGACAGGAACTAATCAGCCCCAGCATTTT.

Here the CDR3 DNA reads TGTGCCAGCAGCCCGACAGGGGGAAAATACAATGAGCAGTTCTTC. The encoded protein is CASSPTGGKYNEQFF. The rearrangement joins TRBV9 to TRBJ2-1; 9 nucleotides line up with TRBD1. V shed 4 bases, J shed 4 bases, and the junction held 6 bases outside the gene matches. Germline V gene sequence: CDR1 SGDLS, CDR2 YYNGEE. This CDR3 has 15 amino acids. The complete variable domain, with remaining parts taken from reference TRBV9 and TRBJ2-1, reads DSGVTQTPKHLITATGQRVTLRCSPRSGDLSVYWYQQSLDQGLQFLIQYYNGEERAKGNILERFSAQQFPDLHSELNLSSLELGDSALYFCASSPTGGKYNEQFFGPGTRLTVL.

The rearrangement uses TRBV7-8 and TRBJ2-2, with unresolved D. This CDR3 spans 14 amino acids. Per the germline V gene, CDR1 is SGHVS and CDR2 is FQNEAQ. Trimming cost V 3 bases and J 0 bases, with 5 bases left between them. CDR3 in amino acids: CASSLTTNTGELFF. For the CDR3, the DNA is TGTGCCAGCAGCTTGACAACGAACACCGGGGAGCTGTTTTTT.

There are a few counts of this clone. The rearrangement joins TRBV3-1 (or the pseudogene TRBV3-2) to TRBJ1-5; possible D gene TRBD1, 5 bases. Trimming left V 1 base short and J 0 bases short, with 7 bases between. CDR1 and CDR2 from the germline V gene are LGHDT and YNNKEL (reference sequence). This CDR3 contains 15 residues. CDR3 amino acids: CASSQGQLSNQPQHF. The DNA of the CDR3 is TGTGCCAGCAGCCAAGGACAGCTTAGCAATCAGCCCCAGCATTTT.

For the CDR3, the DNA is TGTGCCAGCAGTTCTGACAGGGGGCTCGGCCCCTACAATGAGCAGTTCTTC. Its protein product is CASSSDRGLGPYNEQFF. V usage is TRBV6-2 or TRBV6-3 and J usage is TRBJ2-1; 10 positions match TRBD1. V shed 4 bases, J shed 2 bases, and the junction held 8 bases outside the gene matches. The CDR3 has 17 residues. CDR1 is MNHEY, CDR2 SVGEGT, per germline.

This sequence joins TRBV7-9 and TRBJ2-4, with D tentatively TRBD1 (5 bases). This CDR3 comprises 11 residues. CDR1 and CDR2 (germline): SEHNR, FQNEAQ (reference sequence). The CDR3 sequence: CSTVNKNIQYF. For the CDR3, the DNA is TGTTCGACAGTAAATAAAAACATTCAGTACTTC.

The genes are TRBV24-1 and TRBJ2-1; possible D gene TRBD1, 5 bases. The V end lost 5 bases, the J end lost 4 bases, and 11 bases lay between the germline ends. Germline V gene lookup returns CDR1 KGHDR and CDR2 SFDVKD. This CDR3 comprises 14 residues. This chain's CDR3 is CATSGAGLYNEQFF. As DNA, the CDR3 is TGTGCCACCAGTGGAGCAGGGCTATACAATGAGCAGTTCTTC.

The chain uses TRBV19 and TRBJ1-2; 7 bases agree with TRBD1. There are 13 residues in the CDR3. Germline values: CDR1 LNHDA, CDR2 SQIVND (reference sequence). J gave up 5 bases and V 6 bases, and 6 bases lay outside the gene matches. In nucleotides, the CDR3 is TGTGCCAGTAGGGAGGGGGCGATTTATGGCTACACCTTC. It encodes CASREGAIYGYTF.

V usage is TRBV6-5 and J usage is TRBJ2-1, with TRBD2 identical over 13 bases. The CDR3 has 15 amino acids. From germline, CDR1 is MNHEY and CDR2 SVGAGI. Germline trimming cut 6 bases from V and 7 bases from J; bases unmatched to any gene: 6. This chain's CDR3 is CASRRTSGGANEQFF. The CDR3 nucleotides are TGTGCCAGCAGGAGAACTAGCGGGGGGGCAAATGAGCAGTTCTTC.

The V call is TRBV2, the J call TRBJ1-6; maybe TRBD1 (5 bases). The germline gives CDR1 SNHLY, CDR2 FYNNEI. The CDR3 length is 13 residues. DNA of the CDR3: TGTGCTTTCCAGCGTCAAGGGGCATCACCCCTCCACTTT. As protein: CAFQRQGASPLHF. The full variable domain, in which reference TRBV2 and TRBJ1-6 provide the parts outside the CDR3, is EPEVTQTPSHQVTQMGQEVILRCVPISNHLYFYWYRQILGQKVEFLVSFYNNEISEKSEIFDDQFSVERPDGSNFTLKIRSTKLEDSAMYFCAFQRQGASPLHFGNGTRLTVT.

J is TRBJ1-4 and V is TRBV11-1; TRBD1 is a possible D gene (6 bases). Per the germline V gene, CDR1 is SGHAT and CDR2 is FQDESV (reference sequence). V was cut by 5 bases and J by 7 bases, with 11 bases left in between. The CDR3 covers 13 residues. CDR3 sequence reads: CASSTGLAEKLFF. The CDR3 nucleotides read TGTGCCAGCAGCACAGGGTTGGCTGAAAAACTGTTTTTT.

The J gene is TRBJ2-7, the V gene TRBV13, with 7 bases lining up with TRBD2. This CDR3 has 13 amino acids. V was pared by 0 bases and J by 4 bases, with 0 bases of the junction left unmatched. Germline V gene lookup returns CDR1 PRHDT and CDR2 FYEKMQ (reference sequence). In DNA, the CDR3 is TGTGCCAGCAGCTTAGGACTAGCGTACGAGCAGTACGTC. It is translated as CASSLGLAYEQYV.

The chain links TRBV15 to TRBJ1-2, with D maybe TRBD1 (6 bases). Germline V CDR1 and CDR2: LNHNV, YYDKDF (reference sequence). This CDR3 comprises 18 residues. With 0 bases removed from V and 3 bases from J, the gap between germline ends came to 20 bases. The CDR3 reads CATSRDSDRSAGDYGYTF. CDR3 in DNA: TGTGCCACCAGCAGAGATTCTGACAGGAGTGCAGGAGACTATGGCTACACCTTC. Full variable domain (outside the CDR3, taken from reference TRBV15 and TRBJ1-2): DAMVIQNPRYQVTQFGKPVTLSCSQTLNHNVMYWYQQKSSQAPKLLFHYYDKDFNNEADTPDNFQSRRPNTSFCFLDIRSPGLGDTAMYLCATSRDSDRSAGDYGYTFGSGTRLTVV.

The chain recombines TRBV30 with TRBJ1-1; D is unclear. This CDR3 has 13 amino acids. Germline V CDR1 and CDR2: GTSNPN, SVGIG (reference sequence). V was shortened by 0 bases and J by 11 bases, with 16 bases between the two germline ends. The CDR3 sequence is CAWSVRLRESAFF. The CDR3 DNA follows: TGTGCCTGGAGTGTAAGATTAAGGGAGTCCGCTTTCTTT.

This clone appeared a single time. This chain uses TRBV19 with TRBJ1-5, with D possibly being TRBD1 (6 bases). Trimming cost V 3 bases and J 6 bases, with 9 bases left between them. Germline CDR1 is LNHDA and CDR2 is SQIVND (reference sequence). The CDR3 has 13 residues. CDR3 nucleotide sequence: TGTGCCAGTAGTATCAGGGGCGGTCAGCCCCAGCATTTT. It specifies CASSIRGGQPQHF.

DNA of the CDR3: TGTGCCAGCTATACAGGGACGGCCTCGAACAATGAGCAGTTCTTC. This translates into CASYTGTASNNEQFF. The chain couples TRBV14 to TRBJ2-1; a possible D gene is TRBD1 (6 bases). The germline CDR1 and CDR2 sequences are SGHDN and FVKESK. V was pared by 8 bases and J by 5 bases, with 19 bases between. There are 15 residues in the CDR3.

The J gene is TRBJ1-6, the V gene TRBV30; TRBD1 is a possible D gene (6 bases). V lost 1 base and J 17 bases, leaving 21 bases between the germline ends. Germline values: CDR1 GTSNPN, CDR2 SVGIG (reference sequence). This CDR3 is 14 amino acids long. CDR3 in amino acids: CAWSGTPVGGAVHF. The CDR3 DNA reads TGTGCCTGGAGTGGAACCCCGGTTGGGGGGGCTGTCCACTTT. Full variable domain (outside the CDR3, taken from reference TRBV30 and TRBJ1-6): SQTIHQWPATLVQPVGSPLSLECTVEGTSNPNLYWYRQAAGRGLQLLFYSVGIGQISSEVPQNLSASRPQDRQFILSSKKLLLSDSGFYLCAWSGTPVGGAVHFGNGTRLTVT.

This clone was detected many times. CDR3 DNA: TGTGCCAGCCCCGACCGGGGGGGCTCCACCGGGGAGCTGTTTTTT. This translates into CASPDRGGSTGELFF. The chain employs TRBV21-1 and TRBJ2-2; no check of the table's D call, TRBD2, against the DNA was made. TRBV21-1 is shown as a pseudogene. This CDR3 contains 15 residues.

The chain uses TRBV6-5 and TRBJ2-2, with TRBD1 identical over 9 bases. The CDR3 covers 15 residues. Germline V gives CDR1 MNHEY, CDR2 SVGAGI. V lost 5 bases and J lost 4; bases outside the gene matches: 5. The CDR3 DNA sequence: TGTGCCAGCAGTACAGGGGGCGCGGGCACCGGGGAGCTGTTTTTT. Translating gives CASSTGGAGTGELFF.

This chain uses TRBV14 with TRBJ2-3; the match to TRBD1 covers 9 bases. This CDR3 has 14 amino acids. Trimming cost V 3 bases and J 5 bases; bases outside gene matches: 3. Germline values: CDR1 SGHDN, CDR2 FVKESK. CDR3 in amino acids: CASSHWTGEDTQYF. CDR3 nucleotides: TGTGCCAGCAGCCACTGGACAGGGGAAGATACGCAGTATTTT.

The chain combines TRBV9 with TRBJ2-3; tentative D call: TRBD2 (6 bases). The CDR3 consists of 15 residues. CDR1 SGDLS and CDR2 YYNGEE come from the germline V gene. V was cut by 6 bases and J by 4 bases, with 18 bases left in between. The CDR3 nucleotides are TGTGCCAGCAACAAAGCGGGCGGACGCGCAGATACGCAGTATTTT. It translates to CASNKAGGRADTQYF. Supplemented by reference TRBV9 and TRBJ2-3, the full variable domain reads DSGVTQTPKHLITATGQRVTLRCSPRSGDLSVYWYQQSLDQGLQFLIQYYNGEERAKGNILERFSAQQFPDLHSELNLSSLELGDSALYFCASNKAGGRADTQYFGPGTRLTVL.

This clone is classed as large (0.1 to 1%). The chain joins TRBV3-1 (or the pseudogene TRBV3-2) to TRBJ2-3; 8 nucleotides line up with TRBD1. CDR3 length: 15 amino acids. Per germline, CDR1 LGHDT and CDR2 YNNKEL (reference sequence). Germline trimming cut 1 base from V and 2 bases from J; bases unmatched to any gene: 2. CDR3 DNA sequence: TGTGCCAGCAGCCAAGGGACAGGGTTCACAGATACGCAGTATTTT. This gives the protein CASSQGTGFTDTQYF.

As concerns this clone: Other DNA sequences within the sample encode an identical CDR3. This chain uses TRBV5-6 with TRBJ1-1, with TRBD1 as a possible D gene (5 bases). V lost 4 bases and J 4 bases, leaving 8 bases between the germline ends. Germline V CDR1 and CDR2: SGHDT, YYEEEE. The CDR3 loop spans 12 amino acids. CDR3 coding DNA: TGTGCCAGCAGCCTAAGGGGCACTGAAGCTTTCTTT. Its protein product is CASSLRGTEAFF. The whole variable domain, filled in from reference TRBV5-6 and TRBJ1-1, reads DAGVTQSPTHLIKTRGQQVTLRCSPKSGHDTVSWYQQALGQGPQFIFQYYEEEERQRGNFPDRFSGHQFPNYSSELNVNALLLGDSALYLCASSLRGTEAFFGQGTRLTVV.

In its sample, this clone was seen a few times. Additional DNA sequences in this sample encode the identical CDR3. The chain uses TRBV19 and TRBJ2-1; 10 bases fit TRBD2. In germline, CDR1 is LNHDA, CDR2 SQIVND (reference sequence). The V segment lost 6 bases and the J segment 1 base; nucleotides outside the gene matches: 3. CDR3 length equals 15 residues. CDR3 loop: CASRTSGPSYNEQFF. CDR3 DNA: TGTGCCAGTAGGACTAGCGGGCCTTCCTACAATGAGCAGTTCTTC.

This clone was found once. This sequence joins TRBV11-3 and TRBJ1-1; D gene ambiguous. The germline V gene encodes CDR1 SGHNT and CDR2 YENEEA. Trimming took 4 bases from V and 5 from J, leaving 23 bases between them. This CDR3 comprises 17 residues. The CDR3 DNA reads as TGTGCCAGCAGCTCCCCGAGGGCTTTAGCGATGGTAACTGAAGCTTTCTTT. Encoded protein: CASSSPRALAMVTEAFF. Drawing the rest from reference TRBV11-3 and TRBJ1-1, the complete variable domain is EAGVVQSPRYKIIEKKQPVAFWCNPISGHNTLYWYLQNLGQGPELLIRYENEEAVDDSQLPKDRFSAERLKGVDSTLKIQPAELGDSAVYLCASSSPRALAMVTEAFFGQGTRLTVV.

The chain links TRBV5-1 to TRBJ1-1; the match to TRBD1 covers 8 bases. Germline trimming cut 4 bases from V and 1 base from J; bases unmatched to any gene: 9. The CDR3 runs to 16 residues. Germline CDR1 reads SGHRS; CDR2 reads YFSETQ. CDR3 DNA: TGCGCCAGCAGCCAAACAGGGGGGAGGGCGAACACTGAAGCTTTCTTT. It yields the protein CASSQTGGRANTEAFF.

V usage is TRBV18 and J usage is TRBJ1-4, with a tentative D call TRBD1 (6 bases). Germline lookup yields CDR1 KGHSH and CDR2 LQKENI. The CDR3 contains 14 residues. V was pared by 5 bases and J by 4 bases, with 11 bases between. The CDR3 DNA is TGTGCCAGCTCATCAGGGGTTCTTAATGAAAAACTGTTTTTT. It codes for CASSSGVLNEKLFF. Filled out from reference TRBV18 and TRBJ1-4, the complete variable domain reads NAGVMQNPRHLVRRRGQEARLRCSPMKGHSHVYWYRQLPEEGLKFMVYLQKENIIDESGMPKERFSAEFPKEGPSILRIQQVVRGDSAAYFCASSSGVLNEKLFFGSGTQLSVL.

The chain links TRBV4-2 to TRBJ2-5; no clear D. The V and J ends lost 3 bases and 4 bases respectively, with 18 bases between them. This CDR3 region has 16 residues. CDR1 is LGHNA and CDR2 is YNFKEQ in the germline V gene. Written as DNA, the CDR3 is TGTGCCAGCAGCCACCCCGCCGACGAGACGGGAGAGACCCAGTACTTC. Translating it yields CASSHPADETGETQYF.

This clone was detected once. The chain has TRBV19 and TRBJ2-3, with 7 positions matching TRBD1. Germline CDR1 LNHDA, CDR2 SQIVND (reference sequence). The CDR3 has 15 residues. The ends lost 5 bases at V and 1 base at J; junction bases unmatched: 6. CDR3 in DNA: TGTGCCAGTAGTGCCGCAGGGGGACGCACAGATACGCAGTATTTT. Translation: CASSAAGGRTDTQYF.